A selection of T cell receptor beta chains follows, all from one sample in a study of post-analysis software for immune sequencing data. Each CDR3 protein gets one entry after TCRdb re-called the PCR reads with MiXCR. The data show roughly 650,000 distinct CDR3 sequences, about 60% seen once. Sequencing was carried out using blood. These receptors originate from a girl aged 2-10 years with multiple sclerosis. Each CDR3 is given with its conserved first and last residue. The order of the fields is V gene, clone size, CDR3 protein. Some rows have no size entry. The others give once, few or many, or a class for an expanded clone.

v_call: TRBV29-1
clone_size: .
cdr3_aa: CSVVLTGANVLTF

v_call: TRBV11-3
clone_size: .
cdr3_aa: CASSLEVGGKYNEQFF

v_call: TRBV6-5
clone_size: .
cdr3_aa: CASSPKVWGIQYF

v_call: TRBV2
clone_size: .
cdr3_aa: CASSTGPQETQYF

v_call: TRBV12-5
clone_size: .
cdr3_aa: CASGLIRGQVRRNTEAFF

v_call: TRBV7-9
clone_size: .
cdr3_aa: CASSLSIWAGYSSYNEQFF

v_call: TRBV12-3/TRBV12-4
clone_size: .
cdr3_aa: CASRFTGSNEQFF

v_call: TRBV4-3
clone_size: .
cdr3_aa: CASSQDSLPGVDGYTF

v_call: TRBV11-2
clone_size: .
cdr3_aa: CASKASGGINPGEQYF

v_call: TRBV28
clone_size: .
cdr3_aa: CASCTAAAAHNEQFF

v_call: TRBV12-3/TRBV12-4
clone_size: .
cdr3_aa: CASSSGRRGAQETQYF

v_call: TRBV11-2
clone_size: .
cdr3_aa: CASGPRGGFSQETQYF

v_call: TRBV5-5
clone_size: few
cdr3_aa: CASSFLAGATISTKETQYF

v_call: TRBV12-3/TRBV12-4
clone_size: .
cdr3_aa: CASSIQGARSNQPQHF

v_call: TRBV13
clone_size: .
cdr3_aa: CASSRYPLRTSGRNNEQFF

v_call: TRBV20-1
clone_size: few
cdr3_aa: CSASPLTGGTNEQYF

v_call: TRBV20-1
clone_size: .
cdr3_aa: CSAEDARGSRNEQFF

v_call: TRBV4-1
clone_size: once
cdr3_aa: CASSQGPHLFF

v_call: TRBV18
clone_size: few
cdr3_aa: CASSPLPTGPTRETQYF

v_call: TRBV29-1
clone_size: few
cdr3_aa: CSPRLASTDTQYF

v_call: TRBV6-5
clone_size: .
cdr3_aa: CASKGRLAAVYEQYF

v_call: TRBV6-5
clone_size: .
cdr3_aa: CASSYSPRQGLYNEQFF

v_call: TRBV4-1
clone_size: .
cdr3_aa: CASSQDGAGQVTYEQYF

v_call: TRBV3-1
clone_size: .
cdr3_aa: CASSQVVLAGNEQFF

v_call: TRBV3-1
clone_size: .
cdr3_aa: CASSQVRGKGQETQYF

v_call: TRBV7-3
clone_size: .
cdr3_aa: CASSLSPVEETQYF

v_call: TRBV2
clone_size: .
cdr3_aa: CASSVWTGGVDEQFF

v_call: TRBV5-1
clone_size: .
cdr3_aa: CASSLMALTAYNEQFF

v_call: TRBV6-6
clone_size: .
cdr3_aa: CASRGFNEKLFF

v_call: TRBV30
clone_size: .
cdr3_aa: CAWSIAQHGTEAFF

v_call: TRBV20-1
clone_size: few
cdr3_aa: CSARAPNTGELFF

v_call: TRBV10-3
clone_size: once
cdr3_aa: CAISGGQSYQETQYF

v_call: TRBV19
clone_size: .
cdr3_aa: CASSIFGSGPPYEQYF

v_call: TRBV29-1
clone_size: .
cdr3_aa: CSVRQGAYEQYF

v_call: TRBV12-3/TRBV12-4
clone_size: .
cdr3_aa: CASRGRTDTQYF

v_call: TRBV14
clone_size: .
cdr3_aa: CASSQGSAYYEQYF

v_call: TRBV20-1
clone_size: .
cdr3_aa: CSAHTGGNEQFF

v_call: TRBV7-2
clone_size: many
cdr3_aa: CASSPQRDTEAFF

v_call: TRBV11-1
clone_size: .
cdr3_aa: CASSPTSNSYNEQFF

v_call: TRBV12-3/TRBV12-4
clone_size: .
cdr3_aa: CASTPEGRSPLHF

v_call: TRBV7-9
clone_size: few
cdr3_aa: CASSLDWRYEQYF

v_call: TRBV12-3/TRBV12-4
clone_size: .
cdr3_aa: CASSPRTGHETQDF

v_call: TRBV29-1
clone_size: .
cdr3_aa: CSVEVGRLWNTEAFF

v_call: TRBV29-1
clone_size: few
cdr3_aa: CSAAGQGTTDTQYF

v_call: TRBV6-1
clone_size: .
cdr3_aa: CASSRDLTASSGANVLTF

v_call: TRBV7-2
clone_size: .
cdr3_aa: CASSFPPNEQFF